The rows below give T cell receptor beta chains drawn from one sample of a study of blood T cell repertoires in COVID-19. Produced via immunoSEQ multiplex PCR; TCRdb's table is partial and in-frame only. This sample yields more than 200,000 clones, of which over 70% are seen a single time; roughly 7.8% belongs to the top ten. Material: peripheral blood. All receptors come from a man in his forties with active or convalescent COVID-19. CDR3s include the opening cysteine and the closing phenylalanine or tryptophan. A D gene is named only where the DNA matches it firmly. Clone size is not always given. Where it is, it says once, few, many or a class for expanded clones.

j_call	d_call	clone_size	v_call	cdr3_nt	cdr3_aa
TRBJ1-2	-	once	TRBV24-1	TGTGCCACCAGTAACCGGGACCCCGGCACAGGGAACTATGGCTACACCTTC	CATSNRDPGTGNYGYTF
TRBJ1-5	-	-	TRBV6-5	TGTGCCAGCAGGACAGGAAGCAATCAGCCCCAGCATTTT	CASRTGSNQPQHF
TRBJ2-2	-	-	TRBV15	TGTGCCACCAGCCAGGGGGGACGGTCGGGCACCGGGGAGCTGTTTTTT	CATSQGGRSGTGELFF
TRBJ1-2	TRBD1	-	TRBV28	TGTGCCAGCAGTCAACTCCAGGGGGCGGGGTATGGCTACACCTTC	CASSQLQGAGYGYTF
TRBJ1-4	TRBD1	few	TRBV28	TGTGCCAGCAACAGGGGGCAGAGTGCTAATGAAAAACTGTTTTTT	CASNRGQSANEKLFF
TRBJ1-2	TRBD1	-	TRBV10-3	TGTGCCATCAGCGAACAGGGGGCATCGGACTATGGCTACACCTTC	CAISEQGASDYGYTF
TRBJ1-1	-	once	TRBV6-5	TGTGCCAGAACCGCCGGCGGCAGGGCCGCCACTGAAGCTTTCTTT	CARTAGGRAATEAFF
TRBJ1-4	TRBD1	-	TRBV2	TGTGCCAGCAACGACGTCGACAGGGTGGGGGAAAAACTGTTTTTT	CASNDVDRVGEKLFF
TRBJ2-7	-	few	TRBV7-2	TGTGCCAGCAGCTTAGGCGGTGGACAGTACTTC	CASSLGGGQYF
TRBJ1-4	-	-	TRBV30	TGTGCCTGGAGTGGGCCCTCAACTAATGAAAAACTGTTTTTT	CAWSGPSTNEKLFF
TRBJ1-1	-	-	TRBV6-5	TGTGCCAGCAGTAGACGGGACACGAACACTGAAGCTTTCTTT	CASSRRDTNTEAFF
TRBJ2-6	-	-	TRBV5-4	TGTGCCAGCAGCTTCGGGGTTAGTGGGGCCAACGTCCTGACTTTC	CASSFGVSGANVLTF
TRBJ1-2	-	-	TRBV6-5	TGTGCCAGCAGCCAGGACAGTAATTATGGCTACACCTTC	CASSQDSNYGYTF
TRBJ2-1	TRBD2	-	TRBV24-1	TGTGCCACAGGGAAGGTCGTGGCGGGAGGGCCAGGGGGCAATGAGCAGTTCTTC	CATGKVVAGGPGGNEQFF
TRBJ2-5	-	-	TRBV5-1	TGCGCCAGCAGCGGCGCGGGGCAAGAGACCCAGTACTTC	CASSGAGQETQYF
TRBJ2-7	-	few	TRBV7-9	TGTGCCAGCAGCCCCCGACAGGAACCCTCTCACGAGCAGTACTTC	CASSPRQEPSHEQYF
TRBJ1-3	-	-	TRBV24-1	TGTGCCACCAGTGATCCCGGAGGCAACACCATATATTTT	CATSDPGGNTIYF
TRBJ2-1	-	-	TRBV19	TGTGCCAGTAGTATAGGAGAGGGCTATGAGCAGTTCTTC	CASSIGEGYEQFF